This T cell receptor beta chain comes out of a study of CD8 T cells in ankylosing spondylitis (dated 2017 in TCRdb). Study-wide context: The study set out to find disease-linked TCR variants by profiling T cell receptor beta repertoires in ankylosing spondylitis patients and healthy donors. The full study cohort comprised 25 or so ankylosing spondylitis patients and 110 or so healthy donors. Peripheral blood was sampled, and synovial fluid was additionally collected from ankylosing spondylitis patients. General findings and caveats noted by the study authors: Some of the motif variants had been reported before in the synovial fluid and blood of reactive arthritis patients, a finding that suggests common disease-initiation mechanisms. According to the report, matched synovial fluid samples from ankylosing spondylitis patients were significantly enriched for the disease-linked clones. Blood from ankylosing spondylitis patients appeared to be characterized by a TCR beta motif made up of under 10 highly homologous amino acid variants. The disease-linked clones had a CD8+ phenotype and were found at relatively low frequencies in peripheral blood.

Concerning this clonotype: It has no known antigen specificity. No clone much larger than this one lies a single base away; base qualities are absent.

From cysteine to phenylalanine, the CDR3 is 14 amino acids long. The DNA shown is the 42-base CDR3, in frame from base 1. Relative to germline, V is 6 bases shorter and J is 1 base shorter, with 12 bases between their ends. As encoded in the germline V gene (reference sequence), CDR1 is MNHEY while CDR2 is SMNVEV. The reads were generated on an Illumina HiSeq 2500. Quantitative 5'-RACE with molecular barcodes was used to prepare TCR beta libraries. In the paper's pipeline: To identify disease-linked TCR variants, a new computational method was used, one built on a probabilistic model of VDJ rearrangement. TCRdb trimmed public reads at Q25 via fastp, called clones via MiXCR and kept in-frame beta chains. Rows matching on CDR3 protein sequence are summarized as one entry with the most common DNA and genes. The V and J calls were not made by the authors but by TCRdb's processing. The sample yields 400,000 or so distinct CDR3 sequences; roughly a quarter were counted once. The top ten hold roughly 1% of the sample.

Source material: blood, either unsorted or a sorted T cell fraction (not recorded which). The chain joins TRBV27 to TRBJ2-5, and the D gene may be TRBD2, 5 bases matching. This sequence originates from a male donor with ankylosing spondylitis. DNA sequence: TGTGCCAGCAGAGCCCTAGCCCTCCAAGAGACCCAGTACTTC. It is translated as CASRALALQETQYF.